Described below is a single TCR beta chain sequence and its context. CDR1 and CDR2 from the germline V gene are MDHEN and SYDVKM. The CDR3 runs to 14 residues. Trimming left V 3 bases short and J 3 bases short, with 11 bases between. The data were obtained in a study of blood T cell repertoires in COVID-19. Produced via immunoSEQ multiplex PCR; TCRdb's table is partial and in-frame only. This table holds roughly 250,000 clones, under 95% found once. The TCR comes from a woman under 30 who had recovered from COVID-19. The chain recombines TRBV28 with TRBJ1-2; possible D gene TRBD1, 6 bases. Sequences were obtained from PBMCs or T cells enriched from blood (not recorded which). This CDR3 is CASSLRGAYYGYTF. CDR3 in DNA: TGTGCCAGCAGTTTGCGGGGGGCCTACTATGGCTACACCTTC.